This T cell receptor (beta chain) comes out of a study of OX40 agonist ivuxolimab in advanced cancers. Background on the study: In this trial design, patients received ivuxolimab intravenously at 0.01 to 10 mg/kg every 2 weeks.

On cycle 4 day 1 and cycle 7 day 1, as well as at baseline, blood was sampled. Method: immunoSEQ multiplex PCR; TCRdb's copy keeps in-frame clones and lacks some. Of some 80,000 clones in the sample, 75% to 90% were seen once. CDR1 is SGHRS and CDR2 is YFSETQ in the germline V gene. This CDR3 is built from 13 residues. Between the trimmed V and J ends, which lost 3 bases and 5 bases, there was a span of 11 bases. This sequence originates from an adult with an advanced solid tumor such as melanoma, head and neck, liver or kidney cancer. Here the sequenced sample was CD4+ or CD8+ T cells sorted from blood, taken in a trial of the OX40 agonist ivuxolimab. The rearrangement joins TRBV5-1 to TRBJ1-1; D is unresolved. CDR3 in DNA: TGCGCCAGCAGCTATGACGGTGGGACTGAAGCTTTCTTT. The encoded protein is CASSYDGGTEAFF.